These 15 T cell receptor beta chains came from one sample sequenced in a study of beta chain features in type 1 diabetes. All of the isolated RNA was reverse transcribed, so expressed TCRB transcripts were sequenced. Generated by immunoSEQ multiplex PCR, the TCRdb table keeps only in-frame clones and is missing some. In the table there are hundreds of thousands of clones, under 8.5% of which are singletons. The sequenced material came from central memory CD4+ T cells from blood. The receptor source for this set is a woman between 18 and 29 years old in good health.

The chain combines TRBV7-2 with TRBJ2-3, with no clear D. Trimming pared 4 bases from V and 2 bases from J, leaving 16 bases between. This CDR3 is 16 amino acids long. Germline CDR1 reads SGHTA; CDR2 reads FQGNSA. CDR3 residues: CASSSSLGSHTDTQYF. CDR3 coding DNA: TGTGCCAGCAGCTCGAGTCTTGGCTCCCACACAGATACGCAGTATTTT.

The rearrangement links TRBV14 to TRBJ1-5; D uncertain. CDR1 is SGHDN and CDR2 is FVKESK in the germline V gene. The CDR3 is 14 amino acids. The ends were cut back, 0 bases at V and 4 bases at J, with 7 bases in the middle. The CDR3 sequence is CASSQEGWNQPQHF. The DNA for the CDR3 is TGTGCCAGCAGCCAAGAAGGGTGGAATCAGCCCCAGCATTTT.

This clone was counted only a few times. The chain links TRBV6-4 to TRBJ2-7; 7 bases fit TRBD1. With V trimmed by 5 bases and J by 2 bases, 6 bases remained unmatched. The CDR3 consists of 14 residues. CDR1 MRHNA and CDR2 SNTAGT come from the germline V gene. CDR3 nucleotides: TGTGCCAGCAGTATCCGGGACAGCCCCTACGAGCAGTACTTC. This encodes CASSIRDSPYEQYF.

V usage is TRBV9 and J usage is TRBJ1-2; the D gene is possibly TRBD1 (5 bases). The CDR3 sequence is 13 residues long. Looked up from germline, CDR1 is SGDLS and CDR2 is YYNGEE. Trimming pared 3 bases from V and 8 bases from J, leaving 14 bases between. CDR3 protein: CASSADRPNGYTF. CDR3 nucleotides: TGTGCCAGCAGCGCCGACAGACCGAACGGCTACACCTTC.

In this sample, this clone turned up many times. The DNA of the CDR3 is TGTGCCAGCTCACCAGCAGGGGGAGTATATGGCTACACCTTC. Translating gives CASSPAGGVYGYTF. This chain joins TRBV18 and TRBJ1-2, with 7 nucleotides matching TRBD1. V lost 2 bases and J lost 5; bases outside the gene matches: 5. The CDR3 covers 14 residues. Germline V lookup: CDR1 KGHSH, CDR2 LQKENI.

V and J are TRBV14 and TRBJ2-3; D is unresolved. The germline V gene encodes CDR1 SGHDN and CDR2 FVKESK. This CDR3 has 15 amino acids. With 0 bases removed from V and 8 bases from J, the gap between germline ends came to 15 bases. The CDR3 DNA follows: TGTGCCAGCAGCCAAGATAATCATCGCTCGGGTACGCAGTATTTT. As protein: CASSQDNHRSGTQYF.

This clone showed up many times. V gene TRBV7-9 combines with J gene TRBJ2-5; no firm D call. The V end was cut by 7 bases, the J end by 3 bases, with 9 bases between. The germline V gene encodes CDR1 SEHNR and CDR2 FQNEAQ (reference sequence). There are 12 residues in the CDR3. CDR3 in amino acids: CASTRTEETQYF. As DNA, the CDR3 is TGTGCCAGCACGCGGACGGAAGAGACCCAGTACTTC.

This clone was seen a few times. This rearrangement joins TRBV29-1 to TRBJ2-7; the D gene is possibly TRBD1 (6 bases). The CDR3 covers 15 residues. Between the trimmed V and J ends, which lost 6 bases and 5 bases, there was a span of 23 bases. CDR1 and CDR2 from the germline V gene are SQVTM and ANQGSEA. This CDR3 is CSVTTGPGHTNEQYF. In nucleotides, the CDR3 is TGCAGCGTAACAACAGGGCCAGGACACACAAACGAGCAGTACTTC.

In this sample, this clone turned up a few times. The V and J genes are TRBV7-8 and TRBJ1-2; D is unresolved. CDR3 length equals 13 residues. In germline, CDR1 is SGHVS, CDR2 FQNEAQ. V dropped 2 bases and J dropped 1 base, with 5 bases sitting between them. CDR3 sequence: CASSLRVNYGYTF. Here the CDR3 DNA reads TGTGCCAGCAGCTTACGGGTTAACTATGGCTACACCTTC.

The chain uses TRBV2 and TRBJ1-1; 7 bases match TRBD1. V was clipped by 3 bases and J by 12 bases; unmatched bases: 13. Germline V gene lookup returns CDR1 SNHLY and CDR2 FYNNEI. The CDR3 has 14 residues. The CDR3 coding sequence is TGTGCCAGCAGTGACTCACCGTGGACAGGTAAACCTTTCTTT. It encodes CASSDSPWTGKPFF.

V gene TRBV7-9 combines with J gene TRBJ2-1; 7 bases agree with TRBD2. V shed 5 bases and J 7 bases; nucleotides not matched to a gene: 11. The CDR3 spans 15 residues. Per germline, CDR1 SEHNR and CDR2 FQNEAQ (reference sequence). Here the CDR3 DNA reads TGTGCCAGCAGCCCTCGACTAGCAGGGTCTAATGAGCAGTTCTTC. It encodes CASSPRLAGSNEQFF.

This clone was seen a few times. The chain has TRBV28 and TRBJ2-5; 9 bases fit TRBD2. The length of the CDR3 is 13 residues. The V gene's germline CDR1 is MDHEN and CDR2 SYDVKM. V was clipped by 10 bases and J by 7 bases; unmatched bases: 10. For the CDR3, the DNA is TGTGCCACCAAGACTAGCGGCCCGTTGACCCAGTACTTC. Its protein is CATKTSGPLTQYF.

The table lists this clone with a few counts. V is TRBV15 and J is TRBJ2-1; D may be TRBD2 (5 bases). The V gene's germline CDR1 is LNHNV and CDR2 YYDKDF (reference sequence). The ends were cut back, 0 bases at V and 1 base at J, with 10 bases in the middle. The CDR3 has 16 residues. The CDR3 DNA follows: TGTGCCACCAGCAGAGATCGGAGGAGATCCTACAATGAGCAGTTCTTC. Its protein is CATSRDRRRSYNEQFF. Based on the CDR3 plus reference TRBV15 and TRBJ2-1, the full variable domain is DAMVIQNPRYQVTQFGKPVTLSCSQTLNHNVMYWYQQKSSQAPKLLFHYYDKDFNNEADTPDNFQSRRPNTSFCFLDIRSPGLGDTAMYLCATSRDRRRSYNEQFFGPGTRLTVL.

The table lists this clone with a few counts. The chain carries TRBV6-6 and TRBJ2-7; 10 nucleotides line up with TRBD2. The V gene's germline CDR1 is MNHNY and CDR2 SVGAGI (reference sequence). This CDR3 region has 14 residues. Germline trimming cut 5 bases from V and 3 bases from J; bases unmatched to any gene: 4. CDR3 bases: TGTGCCAGCAGTCTAGCGGGAGTGGTCTACGAGCAGTACTTC. Its translation is CASSLAGVVYEQYF.

This clone was detected only a few times. The rearrangement links TRBV5-1 to TRBJ2-5, with TRBD1 matching 7 bases. The CDR3 is 15 residues long. Germline CDR1 is SGHRS and CDR2 is YFSETQ. With V trimmed by 5 bases and J by 7 bases, 14 bases remained unmatched. The CDR3 protein is CASRSGDTGVGTQYF. The CDR3 DNA follows: TGCGCCAGCAGATCTGGAGATACAGGGGTTGGGACCCAGTACTTC. Based on the CDR3 plus reference TRBV5-1 and TRBJ2-5, the full variable domain is KAGVTQTPRYLIKTRGQQVTLSCSPISGHRSVSWYQQTPGQGLQFLFEYFSETQRNKGNFPGRFSGRQFSNSRSEMNVSTLELGDSALYLCASRSGDTGVGTQYFGPGTRLLVL.